A single sample is the source of the 8 T cell receptor beta chains below, sequenced in a study of response to subunit inactivated influenza vaccine. TCRdb redid the calling of the RT-PCR reads with MiXCR, one entry per CDR3 protein. Of over 750,000 distinct CDR3 sequences listed, less than 25% were seen once; the top ten hold roughly 10%. The input for sequencing was PBMCs from blood, taken roughly 5 days after vaccination. These receptors were obtained from a man aged 45 to 65 who received an inactivated influenza vaccine.

This clonotype was observed a handful of times. The genes are TRBV10-3 and TRBJ2-7; D uncertain. The CDR3 is 15 amino acids. The germline CDR1 and CDR2 sequences are ENHRY and SYGVKD. Deletions cut 0 bases from V and 2 bases from J, with 11 bases between. CDR3 amino acids: CAISESLGGPYEQYF. CDR3 DNA sequence: TGTGCCATCAGTGAGTCTTTGGGCGGTCCCTACGAGCAGTACTTC.

Written as DNA, the CDR3 is TGCAGTGCTAACGAACTACAGGGGTGGAGCACTGAAGCTTTCTTT. This translates into CSANELQGWSTEAFF. This sequence joins TRBV20-1 and TRBJ1-1; 7 nucleotides match TRBD1. The CDR3 loop spans 15 amino acids. Losses at the gene ends were 4 bases for V and 4 bases for J; bases not matched to a gene: 12. The germline gives CDR1 DFQATT, CDR2 SNEGSKA (reference sequence).

The rearrangement uses TRBV7-9 and TRBJ2-1; 7 bases line up with TRBD2. The length of the CDR3 is 16 residues. Germline trimming cut 1 base from V and 9 bases from J; bases unmatched to any gene: 12. From germline, CDR1 is SEHNR and CDR2 FQNEAQ (reference sequence). CDR3 in DNA: TGTGCCAGCAGCTTAGGAGGGGCGGGAGTTCGCGGTGAGCAGTTCTTC. Its protein product is CASSLGGAGVRGEQFF.

In its sample, this clonotype was seen a few times. The rearrangement joins TRBV28 to TRBJ2-4; TRBD2 agrees at 7 bases. The CDR3 has 15 residues. Germline CDR1 reads MDHEN; CDR2 reads SYDVKM. Losses at the gene ends were 2 bases for V and 3 bases for J; bases not matched to a gene: 4. The CDR3 reads CASSLTREVKNIQYF. DNA for the CDR3: TGTGCCAGCAGTTTAACCCGGGAGGTCAAAAACATTCAGTACTTC.

V is TRBV5-5 and J is TRBJ2-1; D is perhaps TRBD2 (5 bases). The V gene lost 3 bases and the J gene lost 0 bases, with 19 bases spanning the gap. CDR3 length equals 18 residues. Germline V lookup: CDR1 SGHKS, CDR2 YYEKEE (reference sequence). The CDR3 region is CASSSFPAGRSSYNEQFF. The CDR3 DNA sequence: TGTGCCAGCAGCTCATTTCCGGCGGGCCGGAGCTCCTACAATGAGCAGTTCTTC.

The chain employs TRBV10-2 and TRBJ2-4; D is unresolved. The V gene lost 6 bases and the J gene lost 5 bases, with 11 bases spanning the gap. The length of the CDR3 is 13 residues. Germline values: CDR1 WSHSY, CDR2 SAAADI. This CDR3 is CASSVRTENIQYF. For the CDR3, the DNA is TGCGCCAGCAGCGTCAGAACAGAAAACATTCAGTACTTC.

The rearrangement joins TRBV10-3 to TRBJ2-2, with a weak D call TRBD1 (5 bases). The V gene's germline CDR1 is ENHRY and CDR2 SYGVKD. The CDR3 extends over 14 amino acids. V shed 4 bases and J shed 1 base, with 7 bases lying between them. DNA of the CDR3: TGTGCCATCAGTGGCACAGGGAACACCGGGGAGCTGTTTTTT. This codes for CAISGTGNTGELFF.

The chain has TRBV7-4 and TRBJ2-6; TRBD1 matches 9 bases. This CDR3 is built from 20 residues. Germline V gene data show CDR1 as SGHVT and CDR2 as SQSDAQ. V lost 1 base and J lost 1; bases outside the gene matches: 11. The DNA of the CDR3 is TGTGCCAGCAGCTTAGAGGTTGTGGGACAGGGCCCTTCTGGGGCCAACGTCCTGACTTTC. Protein product: CASSLEVVGQGPSGANVLTF.